A single sample gave rise to the 12 T cell receptor beta chains below, sequenced in a study of early T cells in non-severe SARS-CoV-2 infection. One entry per CDR3 protein results from TCRdb running MiXCR on the 5' RACE reads. The sample comprises more than 90,000 distinct CDR3 sequences, roughly an eighth of which are singletons, and over 2% rests with the top ten. The specimen was whole blood. These receptors all come from an adult who was a healthcare worker with PCR-confirmed SARS-CoV-2 infection or an uninfected control (not recorded which).

The genes are TRBV9 and TRBJ2-3; D gene ambiguous. Germline CDR1 reads SGDLS; CDR2 reads YYNGEE. CDR3 length: 14 residues. V lost 4 bases to trimming and J lost 6 bases, with 15 bases between them. The CDR3: CASSPGPTVDTQYF. The CDR3 DNA reads TGTGCCAGCAGCCCGGGCCCTACTGTGGATACGCAGTATTTT.

This rearrangement joins TRBV6-1 to TRBJ1-5; no reliable D call. Between the trimmed V and J ends, which lost 8 bases and 1 base, there was a span of 9 bases. Per the germline V gene, CDR1 is MNHNS and CDR2 is SASEGT. This CDR3 region has 13 residues. The CDR3 loop is CASHSGSNQPQHF. The CDR3 nucleotides are TGTGCCAGCCACTCGGGGAGCAATCAGCCCCAGCATTTT.

V usage is TRBV27 and J usage is TRBJ1-2; D possibly corresponds to TRBD1 (6 bases). Trimming took 5 bases from V and 2 from J, leaving 15 bases between them. CDR1 and CDR2 from the germline V gene are MNHEY and SMNVEV (reference sequence). This CDR3 is built from 15 residues. CDR3 DNA: TGTGCCAGCAGTATAAGAACAGGGTCGAACTATGGCTACACCTTC. Translating gives CASSIRTGSNYGYTF.

On this clonotype itself: This could be a read error, since a much larger clone is one nucleotide away. The chain uses TRBV14 and TRBJ2-2; possible D gene TRBD2, 7 bases. The CDR3 extends over 16 amino acids. The V and J ends lost 11 bases and 2 bases respectively, with 21 bases between them. Germline assignment: CDR1 SGHDN and CDR2 FVKESK. CDR3 nucleotide sequence: TGTGCCGGGTCCCAAGAGGGGGGGCCTAACACCGGGGAGCTGTTTTTT. It specifies CAGSQEGGPNTGELFF.

In this sample, this clonotype turned up many times. The rearrangement links TRBV28 to TRBJ1-6; D not resolved. In germline, CDR1 is MDHEN, CDR2 SYDVKM. This CDR3 spans 14 amino acids. The V and J ends lost 5 bases and 10 bases respectively, with 15 bases between them. The CDR3 sequence: CASSPLREASPLHF. In DNA form, the CDR3 reads TGTGCCAGCAGTCCCCTTCGGGAAGCCTCACCCCTCCACTTT.

This clonotype occurred many times. The chain is built from TRBV29-1 and TRBJ2-6; D remains unclear. Germline V gives CDR1 SQVTM, CDR2 ANQGSEA. The V end lost 2 bases, the J end lost 3 bases, and 5 bases lay between the germline ends. The CDR3 is made up of 13 amino acids. CDR3 DNA sequence: TGCAGCGTTGAAACGGGTGGGGCCAACGTCCTGACTTTC. Its translation is CSVETGGANVLTF.

This clonotype was detected only a few times. The chain couples TRBV11-2 to TRBJ2-1, with D possibly TRBD2 on 6 matching bases. Germline V CDR1 and CDR2: SGHAT, FQNNGV. This CDR3 has 18 amino acids. V gave up 4 bases and J gave up 0 bases, with 19 bases separating them. In nucleotides, the CDR3 is TGTGCCAGCAGCTGGGGGGTTAGCGCCCGTAGCTCCTACAATGAGCAGTTCTTC. As protein: CASSWGVSARSSYNEQFF.

The table lists this clonotype with many counts. CDR3 DNA: TGTGCCACCAGCAGAGATAAACCCCGGGACACATACTCCTACGAGCAGTACTTC. Translated: CATSRDKPRDTYSYEQYF. The V and J genes are TRBV15 and TRBJ2-7; tentatively, D is TRBD1 (6 bases). The length of the CDR3 is 18 residues. V lost 0 bases and J lost 0, with 18 bases in between. CDR1 is LNHNV, CDR2 YYDKDF, per germline (reference sequence).

This clonotype was seen only a few times. J is TRBJ1-5 and V is TRBV29-1; D gene uncertain. Germline V gives CDR1 SQVTM, CDR2 ANQGSEA. The CDR3 runs 15 residues. Trimming shortened V by 5 bases and J by 0 bases, and 14 bases separated the two germline ends. This CDR3 is CSVRSGSNSNQPQHF. CDR3 in DNA: TGCAGCGTTCGGTCAGGCAGTAATAGCAATCAGCCCCAGCATTTT.

This clonotype showed up many times. V is TRBV7-8 and J is TRBJ2-7, with D possibly TRBD2 on 7 matching bases. V was clipped by 1 base and J by 7 bases, with 20 bases between them. The CDR3 runs to 16 residues. The germline gives CDR1 SGHVS, CDR2 FQNEAQ. The CDR3 coding sequence is TGTGCCAGCAGCTTAGGGGGCGGGGGCCCATCCTCGGAGCAGTACTTC. Translated, it gives CASSLGGGGPSSEQYF.

This clonotype has at least ten counts. The rearrangement joins TRBV6-5 to TRBJ1-2; 7 bases map to TRBD1. This CDR3 comprises 14 residues. V was clipped by 2 bases and J by 4 bases; unmatched bases: 4. Germline V gene sequence: CDR1 MNHEY, CDR2 SVGAGI. CDR3 sequence reads: CASSYRDRSYGYTF. The CDR3 DNA reads as TGTGCCAGCAGTTACCGGGACAGAAGCTATGGCTACACCTTC.

This clonotype was detected many times. J is TRBJ1-2 and V is TRBV18; 7 bases are a match to TRBD1. The CDR3 spans 15 residues. Unmatched junction bases numbered 6, after V lost 3 bases and J lost 2 bases. Germline values: CDR1 KGHSH, CDR2 LQKENI. CDR3 nucleotide sequence: TGTGCCAGCTCACCGAAGGGACAGCCGAACTATGGCTACACCTTC. Residues: CASSPKGQPNYGYTF.